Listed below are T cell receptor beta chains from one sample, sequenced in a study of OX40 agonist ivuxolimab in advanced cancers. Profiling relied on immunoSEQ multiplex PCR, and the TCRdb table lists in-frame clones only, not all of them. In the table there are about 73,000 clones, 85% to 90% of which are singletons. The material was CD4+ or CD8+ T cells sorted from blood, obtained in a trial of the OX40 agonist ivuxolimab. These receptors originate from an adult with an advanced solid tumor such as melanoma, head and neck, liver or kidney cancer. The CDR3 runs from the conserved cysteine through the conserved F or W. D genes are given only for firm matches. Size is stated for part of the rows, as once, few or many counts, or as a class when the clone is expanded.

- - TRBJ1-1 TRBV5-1 TGCGCCAGCAGCTCCTTGGGTTTGGGGACACCGAACACTGAAGCTTTCTTT CASSSLGLGTPNTEAFF
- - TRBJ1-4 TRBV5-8 TGTGCCAGCAGCTTGGGCAGGGCAAACTTTAAACCTGGGAATGAAAAACTGTTTTTT CASSLGRANFKPGNEKLFF
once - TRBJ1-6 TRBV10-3 TGTGCCATCAGCGGACGGCCTGAAGTGGCCCTCCACTTT CAISGRPEVALHF
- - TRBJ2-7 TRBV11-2 TGTGCCAGCAGTCAAAATCTGGGCTCCTACGAGCAGTACTTC CASSQNLGSYEQYF
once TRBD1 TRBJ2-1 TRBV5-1 TGCGCCAGCAGCTCACAGACAGGGGTCTTCTACAATGAGCAGTTCTTC CASSSQTGVFYNEQFF
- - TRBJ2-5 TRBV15 TGTGCCACCAGCAGAGCAGGGGAACTCCAAGAGACCCAGTACTTC CATSRAGELQETQYF
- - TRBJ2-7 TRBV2 TGTGCCAGCAGCCTTCAAGGCCCCCCCGCCGAGCAGTACTTC CASSLQGPPAEQYF
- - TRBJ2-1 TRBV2 TGTGCCAGCATCCCTCACGGGATAAACAATGAGCAGTTCTTC CASIPHGINNEQFF
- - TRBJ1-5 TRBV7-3 TGTGCCAGCAGCTTAAAACAGTATAGCAATCAGCCCCAGCATTTT CASSLKQYSNQPQHF
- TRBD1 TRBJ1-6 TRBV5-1 TGCGCCAGCAGCTTACCCGGGACAGGTTCACCCCTCCACTTT CASSLPGTGSPLHF
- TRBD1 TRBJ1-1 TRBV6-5 TGTGCCAGCAGTTCCCAGGGGGCGAGTGGGACTGAAGCTTTCTTT CASSSQGASGTEAFF
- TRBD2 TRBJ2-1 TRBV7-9 TGTGCCAGCAGCAAGACTAGCGTCTGGGCTAATGAGCAGTTCTTC CASSKTSVWANEQFF
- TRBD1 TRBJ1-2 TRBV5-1 TGCGCCAGCAGCCTTACTAGGGACAGAATTGGTGGCTACACCTTC CASSLTRDRIGGYTF
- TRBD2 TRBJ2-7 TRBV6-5 TGTGCCAGCAGTTACAGCAGCGGGGTATCCTACGAGCAGTACTTC CASSYSSGVSYEQYF
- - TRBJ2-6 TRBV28 TGTGCCAGCAGACTCAGGACCTCTGGGGCCAACGTCCTGACTTTC CASRLRTSGANVLTF
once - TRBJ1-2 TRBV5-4 TGTGCCAGCAGCCGCAGAACTAACTATGGCTACACCTTC CASSRRTNYGYTF
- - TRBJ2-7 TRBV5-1 TGCGCCAGCAGGACGGGGGTGGAAGTAACGAGCGAGCAGTACTTC CASRTGVEVTSEQYF
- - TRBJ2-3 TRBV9 TGTGCCAGCAGCCCCTATGGGGGGGGCCCGGATACGCAGTATTTT CASSPYGGGPDTQYF
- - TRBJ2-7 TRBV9 TGTGCCAGCAGCGGCGCTGGGCCCCCCTCCTACGAGCAGTACTTC CASSGAGPPSYEQYF
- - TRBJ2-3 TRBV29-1 TGCAGCGGGGGCATAGGTGATACGCAGTATTTT CSGGIGDTQYF
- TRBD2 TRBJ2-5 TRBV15 TGTGCCACCGCGGGGGGGCGAAGACAAGAGACCCAGTACTTC CATAGGRRQETQYF
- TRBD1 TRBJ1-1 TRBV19 TGTGCCAGTAGCATCGGTTCAGGGGGCGCGGGCACTGAAGCTTTCTTT CASSIGSGGAGTEAFF
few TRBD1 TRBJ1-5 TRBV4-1 TGCGCCAGCAGCCGACAGGGGATTGGTAATCAGCCCCAGCATTTT CASSRQGIGNQPQHF
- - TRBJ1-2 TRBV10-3 TGTGCCACATGGGACGGAATTAACTATGGCTACACCTTC CATWDGINYGYTF
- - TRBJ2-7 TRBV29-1 TGCAGCGTTGAGGGCTACCAGAGCTCCTACGAGCAGTACTTC CSVEGYQSSYEQYF